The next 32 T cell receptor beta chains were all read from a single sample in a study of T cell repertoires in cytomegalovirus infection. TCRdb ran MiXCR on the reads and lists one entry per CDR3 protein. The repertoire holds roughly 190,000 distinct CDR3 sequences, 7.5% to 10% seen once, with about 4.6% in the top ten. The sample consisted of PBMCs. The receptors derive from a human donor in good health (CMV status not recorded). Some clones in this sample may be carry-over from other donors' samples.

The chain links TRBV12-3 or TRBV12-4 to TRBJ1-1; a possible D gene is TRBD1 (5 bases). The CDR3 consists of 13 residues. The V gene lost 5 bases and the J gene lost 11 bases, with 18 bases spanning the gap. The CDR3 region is CASSAGGKGRAFF. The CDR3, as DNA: TGTGCCAGCAGTGCCGGGGGGAAGGGACGGGCTTTCTTT.

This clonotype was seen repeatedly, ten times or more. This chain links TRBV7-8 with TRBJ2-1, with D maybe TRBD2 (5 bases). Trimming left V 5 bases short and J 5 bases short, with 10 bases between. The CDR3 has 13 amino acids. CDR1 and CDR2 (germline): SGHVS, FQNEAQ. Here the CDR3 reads CASSLTGDNEQFF. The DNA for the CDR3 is TGTGCCAGCAGCCTCACCGGGGACAATGAGCAGTTCTTC.

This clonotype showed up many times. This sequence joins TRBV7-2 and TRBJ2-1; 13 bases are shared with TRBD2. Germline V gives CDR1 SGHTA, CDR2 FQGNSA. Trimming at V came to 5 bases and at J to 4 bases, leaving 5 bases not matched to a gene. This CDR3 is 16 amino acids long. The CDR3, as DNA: TGTGCCAGCAGCCTGACTAGCGGGGGGCTTTACAATGAGCAGTTCTTC. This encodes CASSLTSGGLYNEQFF.

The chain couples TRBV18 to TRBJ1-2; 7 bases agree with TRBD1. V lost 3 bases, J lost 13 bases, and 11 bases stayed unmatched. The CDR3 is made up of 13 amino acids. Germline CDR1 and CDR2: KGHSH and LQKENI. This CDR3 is CASSPKGAWTITF. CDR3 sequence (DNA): TGTGCCAGCTCACCCAAGGGGGCATGGACCATCACCTTC. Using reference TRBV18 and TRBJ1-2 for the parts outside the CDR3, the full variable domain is NAGVMQNPRHLVRRRGQEARLRCSPMKGHSHVYWYRQLPEEGLKFMVYLQKENIIDESGMPKERFSAEFPKEGPSILRIQQVVRGDSAAYFCASSPKGAWTITFGSGTRLTVV.

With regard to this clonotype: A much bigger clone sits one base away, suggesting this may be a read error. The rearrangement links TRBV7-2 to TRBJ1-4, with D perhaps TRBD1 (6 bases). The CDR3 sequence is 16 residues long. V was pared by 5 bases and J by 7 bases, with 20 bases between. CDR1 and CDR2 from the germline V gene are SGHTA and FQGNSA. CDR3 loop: CASSMGSGHAREKLFF. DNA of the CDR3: TGTGCCAGCAGCATGGGCTCGGGACACGCGCGTGAAAAACTGTTTTTT.

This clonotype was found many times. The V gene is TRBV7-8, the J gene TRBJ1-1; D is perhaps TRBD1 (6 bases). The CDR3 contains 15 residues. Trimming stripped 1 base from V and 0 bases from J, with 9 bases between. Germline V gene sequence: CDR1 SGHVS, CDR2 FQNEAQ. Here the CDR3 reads CASSLGAGVNTEAFF. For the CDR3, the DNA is TGTGCCAGCAGCTTAGGGGCAGGGGTGAACACTGAAGCTTTCTTT. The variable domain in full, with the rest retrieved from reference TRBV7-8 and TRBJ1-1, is GAGVSQSPRYKVAKRGQDVALRCDPISGHVSLFWYQQALGQGPEFLTYFQNEAQLDKSGLPSDRFFAERPEGSVSTLKIQRTQQEDSAVYLCASSLGAGVNTEAFFGQGTRLTVV.

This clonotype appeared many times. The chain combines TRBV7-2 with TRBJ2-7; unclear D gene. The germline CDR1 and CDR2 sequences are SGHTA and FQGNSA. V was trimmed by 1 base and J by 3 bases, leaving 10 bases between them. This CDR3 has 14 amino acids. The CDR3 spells CASSLVYSNYEQYF. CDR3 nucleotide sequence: TGTGCCAGCAGCTTAGTTTACTCTAACTACGAGCAGTACTTC.

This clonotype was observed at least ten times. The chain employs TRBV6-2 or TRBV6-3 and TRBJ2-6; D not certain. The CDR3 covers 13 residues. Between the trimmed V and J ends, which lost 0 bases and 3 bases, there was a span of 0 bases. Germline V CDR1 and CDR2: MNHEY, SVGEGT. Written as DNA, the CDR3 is TGTGCCAGCAGTTACTCTGGGGCCAACGTCCTGACTTTC. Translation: CASSYSGANVLTF.

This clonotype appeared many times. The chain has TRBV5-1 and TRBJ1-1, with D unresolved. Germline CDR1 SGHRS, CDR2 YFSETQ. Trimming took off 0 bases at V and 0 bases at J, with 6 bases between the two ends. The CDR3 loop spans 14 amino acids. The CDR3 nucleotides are TGCGCCAGCAGCTTGGGCCTTATGAACACTGAAGCTTTCTTT. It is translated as CASSLGLMNTEAFF.

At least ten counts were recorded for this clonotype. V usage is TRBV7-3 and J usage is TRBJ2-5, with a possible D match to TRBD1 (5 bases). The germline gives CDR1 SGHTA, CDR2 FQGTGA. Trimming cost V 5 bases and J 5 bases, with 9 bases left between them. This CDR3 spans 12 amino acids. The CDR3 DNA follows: TGTGCCAGCAGCGTGCCAGGGGAGACCCAGTACTTC. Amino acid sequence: CASSVPGETQYF.

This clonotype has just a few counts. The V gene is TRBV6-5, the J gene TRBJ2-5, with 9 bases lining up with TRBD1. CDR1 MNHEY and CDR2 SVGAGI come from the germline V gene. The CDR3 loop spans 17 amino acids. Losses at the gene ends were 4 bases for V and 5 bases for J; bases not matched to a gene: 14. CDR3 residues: CASSSDRGHTVGETQYF. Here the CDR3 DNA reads TGTGCCAGCAGTTCGGACAGGGGACACACCGTGGGGGAGACCCAGTACTTC.

In DNA, the CDR3 is TGCAGTGCTCAGGGGGGGTATGGCAATCAGCCCCAGCATTTT. It codes for CSAQGGYGNQPQHF. The chain is built from TRBV20-1 and TRBJ1-5; 7 positions agree with TRBD1. The CDR3 totals 14 residues. Unmatched junction bases numbered 6, after V lost 5 bases and J lost 2 bases. CDR1 DFQATT and CDR2 SNEGSKA come from the germline V gene (reference sequence).

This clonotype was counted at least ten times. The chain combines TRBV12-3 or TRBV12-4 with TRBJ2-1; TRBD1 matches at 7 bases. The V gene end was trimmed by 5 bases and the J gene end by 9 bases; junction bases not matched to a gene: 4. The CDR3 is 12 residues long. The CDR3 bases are TGTGCCAGCAGTCCTCGGACAGGTGAGCAGTTCTTC. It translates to CASSPRTGEQFF.

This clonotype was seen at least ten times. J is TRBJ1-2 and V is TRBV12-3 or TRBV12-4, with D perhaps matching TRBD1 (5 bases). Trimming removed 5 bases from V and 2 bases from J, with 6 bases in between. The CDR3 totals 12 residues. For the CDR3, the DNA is TGTGCCAGCAGTCCAGGGAACTATGGCTACACCTTC. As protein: CASSPGNYGYTF.

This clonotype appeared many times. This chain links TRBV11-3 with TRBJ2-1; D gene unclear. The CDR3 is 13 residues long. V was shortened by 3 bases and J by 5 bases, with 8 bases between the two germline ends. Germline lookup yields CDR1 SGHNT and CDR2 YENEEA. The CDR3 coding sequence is TGTGCCAGCAGCTTGGGTATCGACAATGAGCAGTTCTTC. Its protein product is CASSLGIDNEQFF.

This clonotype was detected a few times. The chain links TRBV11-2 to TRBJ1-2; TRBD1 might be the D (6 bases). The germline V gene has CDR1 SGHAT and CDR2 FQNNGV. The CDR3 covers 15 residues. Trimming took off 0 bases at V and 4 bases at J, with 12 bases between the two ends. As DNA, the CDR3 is TGTGCCAGCAGCTTAGATCGGCAGGGGTCCTATGGCTACACCTTC. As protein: CASSLDRQGSYGYTF. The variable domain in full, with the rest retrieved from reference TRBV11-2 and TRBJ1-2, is EAGVAQSPRYKIIEKRQSVAFWCNPISGHATLYWYQQILGQGPKLLIQFQNNGVVDDSQLPKDRFSAERLKGVDSTLKIQPAKLEDSAVYLCASSLDRQGSYGYTFGSGTRLTVV.

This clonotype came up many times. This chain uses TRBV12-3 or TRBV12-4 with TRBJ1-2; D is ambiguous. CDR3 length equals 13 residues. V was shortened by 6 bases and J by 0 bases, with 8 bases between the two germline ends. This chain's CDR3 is CASSTAANYGYTF. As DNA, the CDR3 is TGTGCCAGCAGCACGGCAGCTAACTATGGCTACACCTTC.

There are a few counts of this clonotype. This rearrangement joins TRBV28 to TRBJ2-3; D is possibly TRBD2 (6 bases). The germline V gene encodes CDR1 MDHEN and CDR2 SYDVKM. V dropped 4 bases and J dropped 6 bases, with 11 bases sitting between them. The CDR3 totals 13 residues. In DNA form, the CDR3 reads TGTGCCAGCAGTTGGACTATGAAGGATACGCAGTATTTT. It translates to CASSWTMKDTQYF.

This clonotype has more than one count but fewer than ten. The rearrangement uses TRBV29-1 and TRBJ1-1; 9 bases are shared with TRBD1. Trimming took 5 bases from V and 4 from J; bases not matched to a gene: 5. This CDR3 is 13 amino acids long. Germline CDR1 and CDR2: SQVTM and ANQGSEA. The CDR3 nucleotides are TGCAGCGTTAAACCGGGACAGGGCACTGAAGCTTTCTTT. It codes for CSVKPGQGTEAFF.

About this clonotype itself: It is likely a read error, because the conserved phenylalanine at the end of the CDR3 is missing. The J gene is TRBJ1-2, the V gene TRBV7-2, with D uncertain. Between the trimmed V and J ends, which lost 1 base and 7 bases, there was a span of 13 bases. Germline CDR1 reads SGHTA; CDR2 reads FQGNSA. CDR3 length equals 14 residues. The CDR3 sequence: CASSLVGRYSGYTC. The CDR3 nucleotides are TGTGCCAGCAGCTTAGTTGGCAGGTACTCTGGCTACACCTGC.

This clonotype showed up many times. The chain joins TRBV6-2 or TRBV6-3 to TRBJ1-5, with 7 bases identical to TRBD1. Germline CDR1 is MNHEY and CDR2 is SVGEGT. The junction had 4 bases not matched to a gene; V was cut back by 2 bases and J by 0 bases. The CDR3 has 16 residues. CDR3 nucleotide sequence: TGTGCCAGCAGTTACGGGTGGACAGGTAGCAATCAGCCCCAGCATTTT. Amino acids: CASSYGWTGSNQPQHF.

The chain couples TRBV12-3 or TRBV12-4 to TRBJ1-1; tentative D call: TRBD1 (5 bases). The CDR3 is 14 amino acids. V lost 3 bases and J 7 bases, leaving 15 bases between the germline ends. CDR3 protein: CASSFAGGGGEAFF. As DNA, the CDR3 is TGTGCCAGCAGTTTCGCGGGGGGGGGGGGTGAAGCTTTCTTT.

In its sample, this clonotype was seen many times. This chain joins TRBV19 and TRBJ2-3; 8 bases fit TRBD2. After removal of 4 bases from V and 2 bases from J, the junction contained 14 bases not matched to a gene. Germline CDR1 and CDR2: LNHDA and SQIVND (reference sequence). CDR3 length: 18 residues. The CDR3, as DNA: TGTGCCAGTAGTAGTATCGAACTAGCGGCTCCTGCCACAGATACGCAGTATTTT. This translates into CASSSIELAAPATDTQYF.

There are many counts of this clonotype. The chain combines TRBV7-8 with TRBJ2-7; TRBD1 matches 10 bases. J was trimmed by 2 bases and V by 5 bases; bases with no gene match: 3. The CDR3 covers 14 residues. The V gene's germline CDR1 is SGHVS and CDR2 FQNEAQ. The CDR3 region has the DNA TGTGCCAGCAGCATCGGACAGGGGGCCTACGAGCAGTACTTC. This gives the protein CASSIGQGAYEQYF.

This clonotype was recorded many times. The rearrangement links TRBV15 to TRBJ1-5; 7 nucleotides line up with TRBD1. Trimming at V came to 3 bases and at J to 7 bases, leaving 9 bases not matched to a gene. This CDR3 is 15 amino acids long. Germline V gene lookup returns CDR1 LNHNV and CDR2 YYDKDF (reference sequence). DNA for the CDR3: TGTGCCACCAGCAGTAATCGACAGGGAGGACAGCCCCAGCATTTT. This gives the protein CATSSNRQGGQPQHF. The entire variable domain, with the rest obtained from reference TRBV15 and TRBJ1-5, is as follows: DAMVIQNPRYQVTQFGKPVTLSCSQTLNHNVMYWYQQKSSQAPKLLFHYYDKDFNNEADTPDNFQSRRPNTSFCFLDIRSPGLGDTAMYLCATSSNRQGGQPQHFGDGTRLSIL.

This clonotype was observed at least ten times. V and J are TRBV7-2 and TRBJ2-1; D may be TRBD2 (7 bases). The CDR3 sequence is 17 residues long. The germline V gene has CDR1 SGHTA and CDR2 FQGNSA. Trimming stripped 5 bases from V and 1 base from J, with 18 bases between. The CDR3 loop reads CASSLRGSGASYNEQFF. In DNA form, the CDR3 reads TGTGCCAGCAGCCTCAGGGGCAGCGGGGCTTCCTACAATGAGCAGTTCTTC.

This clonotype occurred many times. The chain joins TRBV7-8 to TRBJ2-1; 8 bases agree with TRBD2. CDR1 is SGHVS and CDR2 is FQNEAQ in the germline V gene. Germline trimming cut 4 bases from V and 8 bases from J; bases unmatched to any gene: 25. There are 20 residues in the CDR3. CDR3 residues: CASSSIAGLSLSGARDEQFF. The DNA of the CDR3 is TGTGCCAGCAGCTCTATAGCGGGATTAAGCCTGAGTGGGGCTCGGGATGAGCAGTTCTTC.

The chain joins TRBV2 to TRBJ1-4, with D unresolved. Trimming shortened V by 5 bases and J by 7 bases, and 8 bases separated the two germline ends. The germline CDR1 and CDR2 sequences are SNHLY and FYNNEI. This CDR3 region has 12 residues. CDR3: CASSTTGEKLFF. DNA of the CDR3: TGTGCCAGCAGTACGACGGGTGAAAAACTGTTTTTT. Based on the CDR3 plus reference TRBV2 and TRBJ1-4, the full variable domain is EPEVTQTPSHQVTQMGQEVILRCVPISNHLYFYWYRQILGQKVEFLVSFYNNEISEKSEIFDDQFSVERPDGSNFTLKIRSTKLEDSAMYFCASSTTGEKLFFGSGTQLSVL.

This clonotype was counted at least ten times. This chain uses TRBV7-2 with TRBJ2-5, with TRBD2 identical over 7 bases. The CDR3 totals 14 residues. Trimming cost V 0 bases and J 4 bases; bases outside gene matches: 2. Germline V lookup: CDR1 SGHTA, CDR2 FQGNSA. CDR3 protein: CASSLAGGRETQYF. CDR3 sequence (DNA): TGTGCCAGCAGCTTAGCCGGGGGGAGAGAGACCCAGTACTTC.

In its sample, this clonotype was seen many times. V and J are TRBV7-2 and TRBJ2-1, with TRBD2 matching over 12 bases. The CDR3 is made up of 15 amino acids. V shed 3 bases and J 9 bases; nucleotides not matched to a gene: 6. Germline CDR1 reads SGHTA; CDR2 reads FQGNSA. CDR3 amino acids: CASSLALAGGVEQFF. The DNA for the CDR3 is TGTGCCAGCAGCTTGGCACTAGCGGGAGGTGTTGAGCAGTTCTTC.

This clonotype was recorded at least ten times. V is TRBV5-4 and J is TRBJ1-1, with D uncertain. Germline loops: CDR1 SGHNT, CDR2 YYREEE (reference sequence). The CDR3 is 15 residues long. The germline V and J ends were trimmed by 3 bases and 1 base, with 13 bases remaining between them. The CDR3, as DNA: TGTGCCAGCAGCTCCCCCGGGCAACCGAACACTGAAGCTTTCTTT. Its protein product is CASSSPGQPNTEAFF.

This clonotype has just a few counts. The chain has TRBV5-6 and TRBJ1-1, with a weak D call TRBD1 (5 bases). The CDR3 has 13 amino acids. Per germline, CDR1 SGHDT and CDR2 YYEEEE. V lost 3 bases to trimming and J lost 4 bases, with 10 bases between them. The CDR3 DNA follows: TGTGCCAGCAGCTCGACGGGGGGCACTGAAGCTTTCTTT. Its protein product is CASSSTGGTEAFF. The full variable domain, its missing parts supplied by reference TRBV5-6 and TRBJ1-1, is DAGVTQSPTHLIKTRGQQVTLRCSPKSGHDTVSWYQQALGQGPQFIFQYYEEEERQRGNFPDRFSGHQFPNYSSELNVNALLLGDSALYLCASSSTGGTEAFFGQGTRLTVV.